A single sample gave rise to the 30 T cell receptor beta chains below, sequenced in a study of shared clonotypes between healthy human individuals. Using immunoSEQ multiplex PCR, the repertoire was profiled, and TCRdb retains in-frame clones only, with some absent. Here the sample spans about 2.4 million clones, approximately 93% being singletons. The sample was naive CD4+ T cells from PBMCs. Regarding subset: CD45RA+ positively selected. Receptors were obtained from a man in his late teens or twenties in good health. Some clones in this sample may be carry-over from other donors' samples.

The V gene is TRBV9, the J gene TRBJ2-3; possibly TRBD1 for D (5 bases). From germline, CDR1 is SGDLS and CDR2 YYNGEE. The CDR3 has 16 amino acids. Trimming pared 0 bases from V and 3 bases from J, leaving 14 bases between. This chain's CDR3 is CASSVAPAGWTDTQYF. For the CDR3, the DNA is TGTGCCAGCAGCGTAGCCCCGGCAGGGTGGACAGATACGCAGTATTTT.

V gene TRBV29-1 combines with J gene TRBJ2-7, with 9 bases aligning to TRBD2. In germline, CDR1 is SQVTM, CDR2 ANQGSEA. The CDR3 length is 15 residues. The trim removed 6 bases at V and 7 bases at J, leaving 16 bases unmatched. CDR3 DNA sequence: TGCAGCGTGGCCGCTCGCCTAGCGGGAACAAAAGAGCAGTACTTC. It translates to CSVAARLAGTKEQYF.

This clone occurred a few times. V usage is TRBV5-4 and J usage is TRBJ1-2; a possible D gene is TRBD1 (6 bases). The CDR3 loop spans 14 amino acids. V lost 0 bases, J lost 6 bases, and 12 bases lay in between. CDR1 and CDR2 (germline): SGHNT, YYREEE (reference sequence). The CDR3 sequence is CASSLEPDSNGYTF. The CDR3 nucleotides are TGTGCCAGCAGCTTGGAACCGGACAGCAATGGCTACACCTTC. The entire variable domain, with the rest obtained from reference TRBV5-4 and TRBJ1-2, is as follows: ETGVTQSPTHLIKTRGQQVTLRCSSQSGHNTVSWYQQALGQGPQFIFQYYREEENGRGNFPPRFSGLQFPNYSSELNVNALELDDSALYLCASSLEPDSNGYTFGSGTRLTVV.

V gene TRBV9 combines with J gene TRBJ1-1, with D possibly TRBD1 on 6 matching bases. Germline-derived CDR1 and CDR2 are SGDLS and YYNGEE. V lost 7 bases to trimming and J lost 1 base, with 20 bases between them. This CDR3 contains 16 residues. CDR3 residues: CASGKGGGQPNTEAFF. The CDR3 DNA follows: TGTGCCAGCGGCAAAGGGGGTGGACAACCGAACACTGAAGCTTTCTTT.

This clone was observed a single time. The V gene is TRBV28, the J gene TRBJ1-2; TRBD1 might be the D (5 bases). V was cut by 6 bases and J by 4 bases, with 21 bases left in between. Per germline, CDR1 MDHEN and CDR2 SYDVKM. This CDR3 region has 16 residues. In DNA form, the CDR3 reads TGTGCCAGCAGCTCCTCCGGCTGGGACCGACCCTATGGCTACACCTTC. Its protein is CASSSSGWDRPYGYTF.

This chain links TRBV7-9 with TRBJ2-7; 8 bases fit TRBD1. Per the germline V gene, CDR1 is SEHNR and CDR2 is FQNEAQ (reference sequence). This CDR3 is 15 amino acids long. The ends lost 5 bases at V and 6 bases at J; junction bases unmatched: 12. The CDR3 sequence is CASSRQTSGGSEQYF. Here the CDR3 DNA reads TGTGCCAGCAGCCGCCAGACTTCAGGGGGCTCCGAGCAGTACTTC.

Regarding this clone: In the same sample, other DNA sequences code for this CDR3. This rearrangement joins TRBV7-2 to TRBJ2-7; 8 bases fit TRBD2. Germline-derived CDR1 and CDR2 are SGHTA and FQGNSA. This CDR3 comprises 13 residues. After removal of 5 bases from V and 4 bases from J, the junction contained 4 bases not matched to a gene. The CDR3 DNA follows: TGTGCCAGCAGCCAACCGGGGGGGTACGAGCAGTACTTC. It encodes CASSQPGGYEQYF.

The chain carries TRBV29-1 and TRBJ2-5; 13 bases match TRBD2. Germline V gene sequence: CDR1 SQVTM, CDR2 ANQGSEA. V gave up 7 bases and J gave up 5 bases; unmatched junction bases: 7. The CDR3 spans 14 residues. The CDR3 DNA is TGCAGCGCCTCATCGACTAGCGGGAGGGAGACCCAGTACTTC. This translates into CSASSTSGRETQYF.

The rearrangement links TRBV10-1 to TRBJ2-7, with 10 nucleotides matching TRBD2. V was pared by 2 bases and J by 1 base, with 2 bases of the junction left unmatched. Germline V gene lookup returns CDR1 WNHNN and CDR2 SYGVQD (reference sequence). The CDR3 is 15 amino acids. Here the CDR3 DNA reads TGCGCCAGCAGTGAGATAGCGGGAGGTTCCTACGAGCAGTACTTC. Translated: CASSEIAGGSYEQYF.

V usage is TRBV7-9 and J usage is TRBJ2-7; TRBD1 or TRBD2 may be the D gene (6 bases each). The germline V and J ends were trimmed by 3 bases and 10 bases, with 10 bases remaining between them. The CDR3 sequence is 11 residues long. The V gene's germline CDR1 is SEHNR and CDR2 FQNEAQ (reference sequence). DNA for the CDR3: TGTGCCAGCAGCTTGGGGGGACATCAGTACTTC. It codes for CASSLGGHQYF.

The chain carries TRBV29-1 and TRBJ2-3; 8 positions agree with TRBD1. CDR1 is SQVTM, CDR2 ANQGSEA, per germline. J was trimmed by 1 base and V by 8 bases; bases with no gene match: 2. The CDR3 runs to 12 residues. The CDR3 is CSTTGGTDTQYF. In DNA, the CDR3 is TGCAGCACGACAGGGGGCACAGATACGCAGTATTTT.

This clone showed up just a few times. V is TRBV4-2 and J is TRBJ1-1; 8 bases map to TRBD1. The CDR3 runs 14 residues. The J segment lost 6 bases and the V segment lost 4 bases, leaving 7 bases of the junction unmatched. Germline loops: CDR1 LGHNA, CDR2 YNFKEQ. Written as DNA, the CDR3 is TGTGCCAGCAGCCCCCTGGACAGGGAGGCTGAAGCTTTCTTT. Translation gives CASSPLDREAEAFF.

This chain connects TRBV9 to TRBJ2-3; TRBD2 matches at 11 bases. CDR1 and CDR2 (germline): SGDLS, YYNGEE. V gave up 0 bases and J gave up 5 bases; unmatched junction bases: 11. The CDR3 sequence is 18 residues long. CDR3 in DNA: TGTGCCAGCAGCGTAGCTGGTACTAGCGGGAGTCCACAAGATACGCAGTATTTT. This codes for CASSVAGTSGSPQDTQYF. Full variable domain (outside the CDR3, taken from reference TRBV9 and TRBJ2-3): DSGVTQTPKHLITATGQRVTLRCSPRSGDLSVYWYQQSLDQGLQFLIQYYNGEERAKGNILERFSAQQFPDLHSELNLSSLELGDSALYFCASSVAGTSGSPQDTQYFGPGTRLTVL.

The chain employs TRBV30 and TRBJ2-5; maybe TRBD1 (6 bases). The V gene lost 1 base and the J gene lost 2 bases, with 8 bases spanning the gap. Looked up from germline, CDR1 is GTSNPN and CDR2 is SVGIG (reference sequence). This CDR3 region has 13 residues. The CDR3 reads CAWSEDRQETQYF. CDR3 nucleotide sequence: TGTGCCTGGAGTGAGGACAGACAAGAGACCCAGTACTTC.

This sequence joins TRBV25-1 and TRBJ2-2; tentative D call: TRBD1 (6 bases). The CDR3 loop spans 14 amino acids. From germline, CDR1 is MGHDK and CDR2 SYGVNS. Trimming left V 7 bases short and J 3 bases short, with 12 bases between. The CDR3 sequence: CASTRDTYTGELFF. CDR3 bases: TGTGCCAGCACTCGGGACACCTACACCGGGGAGCTGTTTTTT.

This clone was observed a single time. V and J are TRBV19 and TRBJ2-2, with unresolved D. V was clipped by 4 bases and J by 2 bases, with 14 bases between them. Germline V gene data show CDR1 as LNHDA and CDR2 as SQIVND (reference sequence). This CDR3 spans 16 amino acids. CDR3 sequence: CASSTRHALNTGELFF. CDR3 coding DNA: TGTGCCAGTAGTACCCGACACGCGCTCAACACCGGGGAGCTGTTTTTT.

The chain couples TRBV4-1 to TRBJ2-3; D ambiguous. CDR1 and CDR2 (germline): MGHRA, YSYEKL. The CDR3 sequence is 13 residues long. Trimming pared 1 base from V and 6 bases from J, leaving 8 bases between. The CDR3 spells CASSQGEGDTQYF. The CDR3, as DNA: TGCGCCAGCAGCCAAGGAGAAGGGGATACGCAGTATTTT.

This clone was observed a single time. The chain links TRBV2 to TRBJ2-7; D may be TRBD1 (6 bases). Germline V gene sequence: CDR1 SNHLY, CDR2 FYNNEI. This CDR3 is built from 12 residues. Trimming shortened V by 5 bases and J by 6 bases, and 11 bases separated the two germline ends. The CDR3 here is CASSLDRGEQYF. The CDR3 region has the DNA TGTGCCAGCAGTTTGGACAGAGGCGAGCAGTACTTC.

This chain uses TRBV6-6 with TRBJ2-7; the D call may be TRBD1 or TRBD2 (5 bases each). V lost 2 bases and J lost 5, with 7 bases in between. Germline CDR1 is MNHNY and CDR2 is SVGAGI (reference sequence). The CDR3 spans 12 residues. CDR3 nucleotides: TGTGCCAGCAGTTACGAGGGGCACGAGCAGTACTTC. As protein: CASSYEGHEQYF.

The gene calls are TRBV4-1 and TRBJ2-1, with TRBD2 identical over 9 bases. CDR3 length: 19 amino acids. V shed 1 base and J 0 bases; nucleotides not matched to a gene: 10. CDR1 is MGHRA and CDR2 is YSYEKL in the germline V gene. The DNA of the CDR3 is TGCGCCAGCAGCCAAGCCGGGCTAGCGGGATCTCGCTCCTACAATGAGCAGTTCTTC. Translated, it gives CASSQAGLAGSRSYNEQFF.

This sequence joins TRBV6-1 and TRBJ2-5; TRBD2 aligns across 9 bases. The CDR3 covers 15 residues. CDR1 is MNHNS, CDR2 SASEGT, per germline. Trimming took 8 bases from V and 3 from J; bases not matched to a gene: 10. The CDR3, as DNA: TGTGCCAGCCGGAGCTGGACTAGCGACAAAGAGACCCAGTACTTC. This sequence encodes CASRSWTSDKETQYF.

The chain employs TRBV7-9 and TRBJ2-1; maybe TRBD2 (6 bases). CDR3 size: 17 residues. CDR1 and CDR2 from the germline V gene are SEHNR and FQNEAQ (reference sequence). V was cut by 5 bases and J by 0 bases, with 17 bases left in between. CDR3 residues: CASSPRRAASSYNEQFF. In nucleotides, the CDR3 is TGTGCCAGCAGCCCCCGGAGGGCGGCTAGCTCCTACAATGAGCAGTTCTTC.

The rearrangement joins TRBV6-5 to TRBJ1-1; D is unresolved. Per germline, CDR1 MNHEY and CDR2 SVGAGI. The length of the CDR3 is 15 residues. Trimming cost V 6 bases and J 4 bases, with 18 bases left between them. Written as DNA, the CDR3 is TGTGCCAGCAGGCCCCTTCGGGGTGGTGGCACTGAAGCTTTCTTT. Protein sequence: CASRPLRGGGTEAFF.

This chain links TRBV6-6 with TRBJ2-2; the D gene could be TRBD1 or TRBD2 (5 bases each). Deletions cut 6 bases from V and 6 bases from J, with 14 bases between. The CDR3 has 14 residues. The V gene's germline CDR1 is MNHNY and CDR2 SVGAGI (reference sequence). The CDR3, as DNA: TGTGCCAGCAGGGGACGGGCCATTCCCGGGGAGCTGTTTTTT. As protein: CASRGRAIPGELFF.

The chain recombines TRBV11-2 with TRBJ2-4; D is unclear. Germline lookup yields CDR1 SGHAT and CDR2 FQNNGV. The CDR3 length is 18 residues. With 1 base removed from V and 0 bases from J, the gap between germline ends came to 16 bases. This CDR3 reads CASSLVGNLTLAKNIQYF. The CDR3 DNA follows: TGTGCCAGCAGCTTAGTGGGCAATCTTACACTAGCCAAAAACATTCAGTACTTC. Using reference TRBV11-2 and TRBJ2-4 for the parts outside the CDR3, the full variable domain is EAGVAQSPRYKIIEKRQSVAFWCNPISGHATLYWYQQILGQGPKLLIQFQNNGVVDDSQLPKDRFSAERLKGVDSTLKIQPAKLEDSAVYLCASSLVGNLTLAKNIQYFGAGTRLSVL.

This CDR3 is CASSPGPSDTDEQFF. Written as DNA, the CDR3 is TGTGCCAGCAGCCCCGGTCCTAGCGATACCGATGAGCAGTTCTTC. The V gene is TRBV7-3, the J gene TRBJ2-1; TRBD2 might be the D (6 bases). Trimming took off 5 bases at V and 8 bases at J, with 19 bases between the two ends. CDR1 SGHTA and CDR2 FQGTGA come from the germline V gene. The CDR3 has 15 amino acids.

This clone was seen a single time. V is TRBV19 and J is TRBJ2-7; TRBD2 might be the D (5 bases). V gave up 4 bases and J gave up 7 bases, with 14 bases separating them. This CDR3 has 13 amino acids. Germline loops: CDR1 LNHDA, CDR2 SQIVND (reference sequence). The CDR3 sequence is CASSNQAEGEQYF. CDR3 bases: TGTGCCAGTAGTAATCAGGCCGAGGGTGAGCAGTACTTC.

This chain joins TRBV6-5 and TRBJ2-1; 14 positions agree with TRBD2. The germline CDR1 and CDR2 sequences are MNHEY and SVGAGI. V was clipped by 6 bases and J by 8 bases; unmatched bases: 6. This CDR3 region has 15 residues. The CDR3 sequence: CASRTGTSGSYEQFF. CDR3 nucleotide sequence: TGTGCCAGCAGAACCGGGACTAGCGGGAGCTATGAGCAGTTCTTC.

This sequence joins TRBV27 and TRBJ2-7; TRBD2 agrees at 8 bases. J was trimmed by 4 bases and V by 6 bases; bases with no gene match: 11. Germline V gene sequence: CDR1 MNHEY, CDR2 SMNVEV (reference sequence). CDR3 length: 15 residues. CDR3 nucleotides: TGTGCCAGCAGAGCCCCCCGGGGGGGGGCGTACGAGCAGTACTTC. This codes for CASRAPRGGAYEQYF.

V usage is TRBV5-1 and J usage is TRBJ1-6; 9 bases agree with TRBD1. The germline V gene encodes CDR1 SGHRS and CDR2 YFSETQ. The CDR3 loop spans 17 amino acids. J gave up 1 base and V 2 bases, and 4 bases lay outside the gene matches. Written as DNA, the CDR3 is TGCGCCAGCAGCTTCCGGGACAGGGCGTCCTATAATTCACCCCTCCACTTT. Amino acids: CASSFRDRASYNSPLHF.